The 18 T cell receptor beta chains in this list originate from one sample, sequenced in a study of OX40 agonist ivuxolimab in advanced cancers. This table comes from immunoSEQ multiplex PCR, and its TCRdb copy is limited to in-frame clones, with some not included. Here the sample spans approximately 82,000 clones, about 87% being singletons. Sequenced here: CD4+ or CD8+ T cells sorted from blood, sampled in a trial of the OX40 agonist ivuxolimab. The source of these receptors is an adult with an advanced solid tumor such as melanoma, head and neck, liver or kidney cancer.

V gene TRBV5-1 combines with J gene TRBJ2-7; 7 nucleotides line up with TRBD1. From germline, CDR1 is SGHRS and CDR2 YFSETQ. Trimming took 4 bases from V and 5 from J; bases not matched to a gene: 6. CDR3 length: 13 residues. CDR3 residues: CASSTHRGDEQYF. The CDR3 nucleotides read TGCGCCAGCAGCACGCACAGGGGCGACGAGCAGTACTTC.

In this sample, this clone turned up a few times. The chain has TRBV15 and TRBJ1-2; TRBD1 agrees at 8 bases. Trimming removed 1 base from V and 4 bases from J; junction bases left unmatched: 11. The CDR3 consists of 17 residues. Per the germline V gene, CDR1 is LNHNV and CDR2 is YYDKDF (reference sequence). The CDR3 sequence: CATSRAGTGGRGYGYTF. DNA for the CDR3: TGTGCCACCAGCAGAGCCGGGACAGGAGGCAGGGGCTATGGCTACACCTTC.

In nucleotides, the CDR3 is TGTGCCAGCAGACCGCGGGAGGGCGGCTACAATGAGCAGTTCTTC. Amino acid sequence: CASRPREGGYNEQFF. The chain links TRBV6-1 to TRBJ2-1, with TRBD2 identical over 9 bases. The length of the CDR3 is 15 residues. Trimming at V came to 6 bases and at J to 3 bases, leaving 6 bases not matched to a gene. Germline CDR1 reads MNHNS; CDR2 reads SASEGT.

This chain connects TRBV2 to TRBJ1-3; D remains unclear. Trimming shortened V by 4 bases and J by 4 bases, and 11 bases separated the two germline ends. The CDR3 is made up of 14 amino acids. CDR1 and CDR2 from the germline V gene are SNHLY and FYNNEI. The DNA of the CDR3 is TGTGCCAGCAGTGTCGGGTCTTCAGGAAACACCATATATTTT. The encoded protein is CASSVGSSGNTIYF.

The chain uses TRBV9 and TRBJ2-7; TRBD2 is a possible D gene (7 bases). This CDR3 contains 15 residues. Trimming shortened V by 4 bases and J by 0 bases, and 14 bases separated the two germline ends. The V gene's germline CDR1 is SGDLS and CDR2 YYNGEE. The CDR3 coding sequence is TGTGCCAGCAGCCCGCGGGGGCTGAGCTCCTACGAGCAGTACTTC. It yields the protein CASSPRGLSSYEQYF.

This chain links TRBV19 with TRBJ2-7; a weak D match, TRBD2 (6 bases). CDR1 and CDR2 (germline): LNHDA, SQIVND (reference sequence). The CDR3 spans 15 residues. The V end lost 1 base, the J end lost 2 bases, and 12 bases lay between the germline ends. Here the CDR3 reads CASSIVEGPTYEQYF. In nucleotides, the CDR3 is TGTGCCAGTAGTATAGTGGAGGGTCCGACCTACGAGCAGTACTTC.

The chain combines TRBV7-2 with TRBJ2-2; maybe TRBD2 (5 bases). Trimming took 3 bases from V and 6 from J, leaving 8 bases between them. This CDR3 is 13 amino acids long. Germline CDR1 is SGHTA and CDR2 is FQGNSA. The CDR3 region has the DNA TGTGCCAGCAGCTTTAGAGGGTCCGGGGAGCTGTTTTTT. Translation gives CASSFRGSGELFF.

This rearrangement joins TRBV11-3 to TRBJ1-3; no definite D call. V was clipped by 4 bases and J by 4 bases, with 11 bases between them. The CDR3 totals 14 residues. From germline, CDR1 is SGHNT and CDR2 YENEEA. CDR3 DNA sequence: TGTGCCAGCAGCTCCAGTCGAGGCGGAAACACCATATATTTT. Protein: CASSSSRGGNTIYF.

This chain uses TRBV6-5 with TRBJ1-4; D not resolved. Trimming shortened V by 8 bases and J by 0 bases, and 13 bases separated the two germline ends. The CDR3 consists of 15 residues. The germline V gene has CDR1 MNHEY and CDR2 SVGAGI. CDR3 in amino acids: CASGPLGATNEKLFF. The CDR3 DNA follows: TGTGCCAGCGGACCCTTGGGAGCAACTAATGAAAAACTGTTTTTT.

The chain carries TRBV11-3 and TRBJ2-1, with 15 bases lining up with TRBD2. Germline CDR1 reads SGHNT; CDR2 reads YENEEA. V trimming: 5 bases; J trimming: 0 bases; junction bases outside the gene matches: 5. The CDR3 is made up of 18 amino acids. This CDR3 is CASSPGTSGGTSYNEQFF. DNA of the CDR3: TGTGCCAGCAGCCCCGGGACTAGCGGGGGGACCTCCTACAATGAGCAGTTCTTC.

The chain has TRBV7-2 and TRBJ2-7, with D perhaps matching TRBD1 (5 bases). The length of the CDR3 is 13 residues. The germline V gene encodes CDR1 SGHTA and CDR2 FQGNSA. V was cut by 8 bases and J by 3 bases, with 14 bases left in between. The chain's CDR3 is CASGAGRDYEQYF. In DNA form, the CDR3 reads TGTGCCAGCGGGGCCGGAAGGGACTACGAGCAGTACTTC.

The sample holds a few counts of this clone. This chain links TRBV11-2 with TRBJ1-1; D gene unclear. The CDR3 is 15 amino acids. Trimming stripped 0 bases from V and 4 bases from J, with 12 bases between. Germline-derived CDR1 and CDR2 are SGHAT and FQNNGV. The CDR3 nucleotides read TGTGCCAGCAGCTTAGACGGGCCCCACGGCACTGAAGCTTTCTTT. Protein sequence: CASSLDGPHGTEAFF.

The chain has TRBV19 and TRBJ1-1; maybe TRBD1 (5 bases). In germline, CDR1 is LNHDA, CDR2 SQIVND (reference sequence). V lost 2 bases and J lost 8, with 6 bases in between. The CDR3 is made up of 11 amino acids. The CDR3 coding sequence is TGTGCCAGTAGTATACGGGGGGAAGCTTTCTTT. Its protein product is CASSIRGEAFF.

Concerning this clone: This specimen includes other DNA sequences encoding the same CDR3. The V and J genes are TRBV5-1 and TRBJ2-7; D possibly uses TRBD1 or TRBD2 (5 bases each). Germline V CDR1 and CDR2: SGHRS, YFSETQ. The ends were cut back, 1 base at V and 3 bases at J, with 14 bases in the middle. This CDR3 has 15 amino acids. The CDR3 bases are TGCGCCAGCAGCTTGAACGCAGGGAGATTCTACGAGCAGTACTTC. Protein: CASSLNAGRFYEQYF.

This clone was observed a handful of times. J is TRBJ1-3 and V is TRBV2; TRBD1 is a possible D gene (6 bases). Deletions cut 7 bases from V and 3 bases from J, with 19 bases between. The CDR3 is made up of 16 amino acids. Per germline, CDR1 SNHLY and CDR2 FYNNEI. CDR3 region: CASILVSGGFGNTIYF. The CDR3 DNA reads TGTGCCAGCATTCTTGTCTCGGGGGGCTTTGGAAACACCATATATTTT.

The rearrangement links TRBV6-1 to TRBJ1-1; D gene unclear. The CDR3 spans 13 residues. From germline, CDR1 is MNHNS and CDR2 SASEGT. Trimming pared 5 bases from V and 0 bases from J, leaving 7 bases between. CDR3 nucleotide sequence: TGTGCCAGCAGTACCACACTGAACACTGAAGCTTTCTTT. It codes for CASSTTLNTEAFF.

The chain employs TRBV10-3 and TRBJ2-1; D is undetermined. Germline CDR1 ENHRY, CDR2 SYGVKD. V was cut by 1 base and J by 10 bases, with 8 bases left in between. This CDR3 region has 12 residues. The CDR3 coding sequence is TGTGCCATCAGTGAGTTCCTGGGGGAGCAGTTCTTC. Its protein product is CAISEFLGEQFF.

This clone was observed a single time. This chain connects TRBV30 to TRBJ2-5; 11 bases fit TRBD2. The CDR3 is made up of 15 amino acids. V was clipped by 3 bases and J by 4 bases; unmatched bases: 7. Germline-derived CDR1 and CDR2 are GTSNPN and SVGIG (reference sequence). The CDR3 DNA sequence: TGTGCCTGGAGGTCGACTAGCGGGGTTTCAGAGACCCAGTACTTC. Translating it yields CAWRSTSGVSETQYF.